This T cell receptor beta chain was captured in a study of T cells after yellow fever vaccination. Whole-study context: SMART-Seq v4 Ultra Low Input served to prepare low-cell-number fractions. General study results and limits: Weaker overall, the secondary response nonetheless peaked faster (day 5 versus 15). Any FACS-sorted repertoire could hold abundant clonotypes that contaminate it from the bulk population.

J lost 3 bases, V lost 2 bases, and 6 bases had no gene match. The CDR3 is made up of 15 amino acids. CDR1 and CDR2 from the germline V gene are KGHSH and LQKENI. Synthesis of TCR cDNA relied on 5'RACE template switching, which attached a universal primer site and UMIs. Using its own MiXCR run on the 5' RACE reads, TCRdb lists one record per CDR3 protein. The sample includes roughly 32,000 distinct CDR3 sequences, 6.6% of them seen just once. This clonotype was sampled from a man between 18 and 35 years old who received the YFV17D yellow fever vaccine. Source: PBMCs, either bulk or a sorted T-cell subset (CD4+, CD8+, memory, or dextramer-sorted; not recorded which), taken on the day of the first yellow fever vaccination. The V gene is TRBV18, the J gene TRBJ1-1; 7 bases align to TRBD1. CDR3 DNA: TGTGCCAGCTCACCAAGACAGGGAGGGGACACTGAAGCTTTCTTT. It yields the protein CASSPRQGGDTEAFF. Combining the CDR3 with reference TRBV18 and TRBJ1-1 gives the whole variable domain NAGVMQNPRHLVRRRGQEARLRCSPMKGHSHVYWYRQLPEEGLKFMVYLQKENIIDESGMPKERFSAEFPKEGPSILRIQQVVRGDSAAYFCASSPRQGGDTEAFFGQGTRLTVV.